Given below is one T cell receptor beta chain in context. Clones were sequenced by immunoSEQ multiplex PCR, and TCRdb holds only the in-frame ones, with some missing. The sample carries just under 75,000 clones, over 75% recorded once. The data are from a study of control samples from healthy donors and cancer patients. Germline loops: CDR1 GTSNPN, CDR2 SVGIG (reference sequence). The CDR3 sequence is 15 residues long. Sequenced: blood. The receptor comes from a woman aged 50 to 60 in good health. The chain is built from TRBV30 and TRBJ1-3; D possibly corresponds to TRBD1 (5 bases). CDR3 nucleotides: TGTGCGGGTGTGGGGGGACCATCAGTTGGAAACACCATATATTTT. Its translation: CAGVGGPSVGNTIYF.